Listed below are T cell receptor beta chains from one sample, sequenced in a study of T cells in Graves' hyperthyroidism and ophthalmopathy. TCRdb reanalysed the multiplex PCR reads using MiXCR and keeps one entry per CDR3 protein. This sample has hundreds of thousands of distinct CDR3 sequences, with approximately 14% found just once. The sequenced material came from blood. Receptor source: a young man with Graves' ophthalmopathy. Each CDR3 is given with its conserved first and last residue. The order of the fields is V gene, J gene, clone size, D gene, CDR3 DNA, CDR3 protein. A D gene is named only where the DNA matches it firmly. Size tells how often a clone was seen (once, few, many) or the class of an expanded clone, and some rows leave it out.

TRBV5-4	TRBJ2-1	NA	NA	TGTGCCAGCAGCTTGGCCCCTGGCACAGTTGTCTATGAGCAGTTCTTC	CASSLAPGTVVYEQFF
TRBV20-1	TRBJ1-5	many	NA	TGCAGTGCTGGGGGGGCAGGGTGGGATAGCAATCAGCCCCAGCATTTT	CSAGGAGWDSNQPQHF
TRBV20-1	TRBJ2-1	NA	TRBD2	TGCAGTGCTCGGACTAGCGGTCTCTATGAGCAGTTCTTC	CSARTSGLYEQFF
TRBV4-1	TRBJ2-7	many	NA	TGCGCCAGCAGCCAAGAATTAAGGGAAGGATACGAGCAGTACTTC	CASSQELREGYEQYF
TRBV7-9	TRBJ1-4	few	TRBD1	TGTGCCAGCAGCACGACAGGGGAGAATGAAAAACTGTTTTTT	CASSTTGENEKLFF
TRBV7-2	TRBJ2-5	many	TRBD1	TGTGCCAGCAGCCCGAGGGACAGGGCCTACCAAGAGACCCAGTACTTC	CASSPRDRAYQETQYF
TRBV20-1	TRBJ2-5	many	NA	TGCAGTGCTAGGAAGGCGGAGGTCCAAGAGACCCAGTACTTC	CSARKAEVQETQYF
TRBV29-1	TRBJ2-2	NA	TRBD2	TGCAGCGTTGAAGGGCGCCCTAGCGGGAGGACTTACACCGGGGAGCTGTTTTTT	CSVEGRPSGRTYTGELFF
TRBV20-1	TRBJ1-1	many	NA	TGCAGTGCTAGTCCCCGGGCCATCGTGAACACTGAAGCTTTCTTT	CSASPRAIVNTEAFF
TRBV14	TRBJ2-1	many	NA	TGTGCCAGCAGCCCCCATCCTAAGACGGACTACAATGAGCAGTTCTTC	CASSPHPKTDYNEQFF
TRBV24-1	TRBJ2-7	many	NA	TGTGCCACCAGTGATTCCTCTCACAGTTCGTCCTACGAGCAGTACTTC	CATSDSSHSSSYEQYF
TRBV24-1	TRBJ2-3	many	TRBD2	TGTGCCACCAGCCCCTCCGGGACTAGGATAGATACGCAGTATTTT	CATSPSGTRIDTQYF
TRBV6-1	TRBJ2-7	many	TRBD2	TGTGCCAGCAGTGTCGACGGGGGGGCCTACGAGCAGTACTTC	CASSVDGGAYEQYF
TRBV7-9	TRBJ2-5	many	NA	TGTGCCAGCAGCTCCCGGCGAAACCAAGAGACCCAGTACTTC	CASSSRRNQETQYF
TRBV6-5	TRBJ2-1	many	TRBD2	TGTGCCAGCAGTTACGCGGGGGGGCCGGGTGAGCAGTTCTTC	CASSYAGGPGEQFF
TRBV10-1	TRBJ2-3	NA	NA	TGCGCCAGCAGTGATGCAGGGGGCACAGATACGCAGTATTTT	CASSDAGGTDTQYF
TRBV5-8	TRBJ1-6	NA	NA	TGTGCCAGCAGCTTGGCATGGGAGAATTCACCCCTCCACTTT	CASSLAWENSPLHF
TRBV20-1	TRBJ2-5	many	TRBD2	TGCAGTGCTACAACCAGACCTAGCGGGAGAGGGCTCGGAGAGACCCAGTACTTC	CSATTRPSGRGLGETQYF
TRBV2	TRBJ2-7	few	NA	TGTGCCAGCAGTGAACCGGGGGAAGGAGTACACGAGCAGTACTTC	CASSEPGEGVHEQYF
TRBV6-5	TRBJ2-2	many	TRBD2	TGTGCCAGCAGTTACTCGAGGAGTGGCGGGGGGTCCGGGGAGCTGTTTTTT	CASSYSRSGGGSGELFF
TRBV12-3/TRBV12-4	TRBJ2-5	many	NA	TGTGCCAGCAGACTCACCCTTGGGCCGGGGATGGAGACCCAGTACTTC	CASRLTLGPGMETQYF
TRBV14	TRBJ1-4	NA	NA	TGTGCCAGCAGCCCCCGGGATCATAATGAAAAACTGTTTTTT	CASSPRDHNEKLFF
TRBV5-1	TRBJ2-7	many	NA	TGCGCCAGCAGCTTGGGGACACTGATTTCCTACGAGCAGTACTTC	CASSLGTLISYEQYF
TRBV6-5	TRBJ1-2	many	NA	TGTGCCAGCAGTTACCCCGGACAGAACTATGGCTACACCTTC	CASSYPGQNYGYTF
TRBV7-2	TRBJ1-1	many	NA	TGTGCCAGCAGCACCTACAGGGATGAGAATGAAGCTTTCTTT	CASSTYRDENEAFF
TRBV5-1	TRBJ1-2	many	NA	TGCGCCAGCAGCTCGTTAAATTCCCTTGAGGATCAGGGCTACACCTTC	CASSSLNSLEDQGYTF
TRBV27	TRBJ2-3	many	NA	TGTGCCAGCAGTCCCCACCTGTACCCCTTTGGTGATACGCAGTATTTT	CASSPHLYPFGDTQYF
TRBV5-1	TRBJ2-7	few	NA	TGCGCCAGCAGCCGCGCCCCTAGCTTACCCTACGAGCGGTACTTC	CASSRAPSLPYERYF
TRBV19	TRBJ2-7	many	TRBD2	TGTGCCAGTAGTATGGTCGCTAGCGGGACCTACGAGCAGTACTTC	CASSMVASGTYEQYF
TRBV12-5	TRBJ1-1	many	NA	TGTGCTAGTGGGATGACCGACGGGGCTTGGAACACTGAAGCTTTCTTT	CASGMTDGAWNTEAFF